This T cell receptor (beta chain) was identified in a study of shared clonotypes between healthy human individuals. The CDR3 is 14 residues long. V lost 1 base and J lost 5, with 9 bases in between. CDR1 is SNHLY, CDR2 FYNNEI, per germline. For every subset, genomic DNA was evenly distributed across several immunoSEQ plates. Replicate PCRs for sorted subsets used around 190 ng DNA; this equaled 25,000 to 30,000 T cell genomes. Here immunoSEQ multiplex PCR was the method, and the copy in TCRdb shows in-frame clones only, minus some. Among some 900,000 clones listed, more than 75% were seen once. The study separated CD4+ cells into CD45RA+ naive and CD45RA-negative memory subsets.

Sequenced sample: memory CD4+ T cells sorted from blood. The subset denotes: CD45RA-negative fraction. The receptor comes from a man younger than 35 in good health. The J gene is TRBJ1-5, the V gene TRBV2; D uncertain. The CDR3 spells CASSEGFRDQPQHF. The CDR3 bases are TGTGCCAGCAGTGAAGGCTTTAGGGATCAGCCCCAGCATTTT.